The 9 T cell receptor beta chains in this list originate from one sample, sequenced in a study of cytomegalovirus exposure and HLA in healthy donors. Primers included in the PCR were 60 Vbeta and 13 Jbeta primers. The method was immunoSEQ multiplex PCR; TCRdb's version includes in-frame clones alone and lacks a portion of them. The sample consists of 70,000 or so clones, almost 85% of them appearing once. The sample consisted of PBMCs. The receptors derive from a man between 18 and 35 years old in good health and CMV-seronegative.

This clone was picked up one time. J is TRBJ1-1 and V is TRBV9; no clear D. Germline lookup yields CDR1 SGDLS and CDR2 YYNGEE. V was trimmed by 4 bases and J by 0 bases, leaving 13 bases between them. The CDR3 is 15 amino acids. CDR3 protein: CASSPASRMNTEAFF. Here the CDR3 DNA reads TGTGCCAGCAGCCCCGCCAGCAGGATGAACACTGAAGCTTTCTTT.

This clone has only a few counts. CDR3 protein: CASSQGQGHTDTQYF. The CDR3 DNA reads TGTGCCAGTAGTCAAGGACAGGGCCACACAGATACGCAGTATTTT. The rearrangement uses TRBV19 and TRBJ2-3; 8 bases are shared with TRBD1. Germline loops: CDR1 LNHDA, CDR2 SQIVND (reference sequence). V shed 5 bases, J shed 2 bases, and the junction held 6 bases outside the gene matches. The CDR3 is 15 amino acids. Together with reference TRBV19 and TRBJ2-3, the CDR3 gives the full variable domain: DGGITQSPKYLFRKEGQNVTLSCEQNLNHDAMYWYRQDPGQGLRLIYYSQIVNDFQKGDIAEGYSVSREKKESFPLTVTSAQKNPTAFYLCASSQGQGHTDTQYFGPGTRLTVL.

V usage is TRBV5-1 and J usage is TRBJ2-3; no firm D call. V was shortened by 0 bases and J by 4 bases, with 9 bases between the two germline ends. CDR1 SGHRS and CDR2 YFSETQ come from the germline V gene. The CDR3 covers 14 residues. The CDR3: CASSLATSADTQYF. CDR3 DNA sequence: TGCGCCAGCAGCTTGGCAACCTCAGCAGATACGCAGTATTTT.

This chain uses TRBV28 with TRBJ2-5; D is undetermined. Trimming removed 2 bases from V and 9 bases from J, with 13 bases in between. Germline V lookup: CDR1 MDHEN, CDR2 SYDVKM. This CDR3 is 13 amino acids long. The CDR3 loop is CASSLRPGAAQYF. The DNA of the CDR3 is TGTGCCAGCAGTTTAAGACCCGGCGCGGCCCAGTACTTC.

V usage is TRBV25-1 and J usage is TRBJ2-1; D remains ambiguous. The CDR3 has 13 amino acids. V was trimmed by 4 bases and J by 2 bases, leaving 6 bases between them. Germline V gene data show CDR1 as MGHDK and CDR2 as SYGVNS. The CDR3 DNA reads as TGTGCCAGCAGTGGACAACCCTACAATGAGCAGTTCTTC. Protein: CASSGQPYNEQFF. Full variable domain (rest looked up from reference TRBV25-1 and TRBJ2-1): EADIYQTPRYLVIGTGKKITLECSQTMGHDKMYWYQQDPGMELHLIHYSYGVNSTEKGDLSSESTVSRIRTEHFPLTLESARPSHTSQYLCASSGQPYNEQFFGPGTRLTVL.

Here the CDR3 DNA reads TGTGCCTGGAGTGTCCGAGCGGCCGGCTCCTACGAGCAGTACTTC. Amino acid sequence: CAWSVRAAGSYEQYF. V and J are TRBV30 and TRBJ2-7, with D tentatively TRBD2 (5 bases). V shed 0 bases and J shed 0 bases, with 12 bases lying between them. Germline V gives CDR1 GTSNPN, CDR2 SVGIG (reference sequence). The CDR3 spans 15 residues.

Concerning this clone itself: Other DNA variants within this sample encode the same CDR3. This rearrangement joins TRBV9 to TRBJ2-7; tentative D call: TRBD2 (5 bases). Germline CDR1 reads SGDLS; CDR2 reads YYNGEE. The V end lost 0 bases, the J end lost 3 bases, and 10 bases lay between the germline ends. This CDR3 region has 14 residues. Written as DNA, the CDR3 is TGTGCCAGCAGCGTAGGAGGGCTCAGCTACGAGCAGTACTTC. Translation: CASSVGGLSYEQYF.

The chain couples TRBV9 to TRBJ2-5; 7 nucleotides match TRBD2. V was pared by 0 bases and J by 9 bases, with 8 bases of the junction left unmatched. This CDR3 spans 14 amino acids. The germline V gene encodes CDR1 SGDLS and CDR2 YYNGEE. CDR3 residues: CASSVDALRGAQYF. Written as DNA, the CDR3 is TGTGCCAGCAGCGTAGATGCGCTCCGGGGGGCCCAGTACTTC.

The chain combines TRBV5-4 with TRBJ2-5; 11 bases agree with TRBD1. Trimming took 4 bases from V and 5 from J; bases not matched to a gene: 7. The CDR3 totals 15 residues. The germline V gene encodes CDR1 SGHNT and CDR2 YYREEE (reference sequence). The CDR3 DNA sequence: TGTGCCAGCAGCCCCCGGACAGGGGGCTGGGAGACCCAGTACTTC. Amino acids: CASSPRTGGWETQYF.